This T cell receptor beta chain was retrieved from a study of control samples from healthy donors and cancer patients (TCRdb year 2020). In regard to this clone: Its antigen is unknown. No quality values exist for individual bases; no much larger clone is one base distant.

Receptors were amplified or captured by the immunoSEQ multiplex PCR assay. Drawn from immuneACCESS, this table holds only the in-frame rearrangements with V and J called that TCRdb kept. Clones are partly lost; checked studies trace under half to an unresolved V gene and leave the rest unexplained. This sample gives tens of thousands of clones in total; roughly 93% of them show up just once. Of the sample, around 1.3% falls within the top ten clones. V lost 5 bases and J lost 10 bases; the stretch between them is 12 bases long. From the cysteine through the phenylalanine, the CDR3 covers 12 amino acids. Only CDR3 DNA remains: 36 bases, in frame from the first base. The germline V gene supplies CDR1 SGHTA and CDR2 FQGNSA.

What was sequenced was PBMCs. The chain is encoded by TRBV7-2 joined to TRBJ2-4, with the D gene not clear enough to name. This receptor was identified in a woman aged 40 to 49 with lung cancer. CDR3 sequence: CASSHETRIQYF. The nucleotides read TGTGCCAGCAGCCACGAAACTCGAATTCAGTACTTC.